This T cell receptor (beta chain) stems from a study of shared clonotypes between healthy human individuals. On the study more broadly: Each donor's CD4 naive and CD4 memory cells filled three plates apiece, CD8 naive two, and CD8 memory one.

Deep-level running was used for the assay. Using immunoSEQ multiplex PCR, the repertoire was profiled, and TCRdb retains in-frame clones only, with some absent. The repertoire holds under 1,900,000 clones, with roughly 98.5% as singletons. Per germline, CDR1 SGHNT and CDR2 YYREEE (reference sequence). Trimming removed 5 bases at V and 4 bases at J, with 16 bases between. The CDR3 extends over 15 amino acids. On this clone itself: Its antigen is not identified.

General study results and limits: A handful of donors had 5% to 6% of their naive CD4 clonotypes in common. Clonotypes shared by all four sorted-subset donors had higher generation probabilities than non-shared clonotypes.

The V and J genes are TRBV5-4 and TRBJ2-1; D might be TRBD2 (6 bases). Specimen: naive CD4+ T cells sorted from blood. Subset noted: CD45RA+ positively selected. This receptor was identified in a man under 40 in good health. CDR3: CASSNRLANYNEQFF. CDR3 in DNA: TGTGCCAGCAGTAACAGGCTAGCGAATTACAATGAGCAGTTCTTC.